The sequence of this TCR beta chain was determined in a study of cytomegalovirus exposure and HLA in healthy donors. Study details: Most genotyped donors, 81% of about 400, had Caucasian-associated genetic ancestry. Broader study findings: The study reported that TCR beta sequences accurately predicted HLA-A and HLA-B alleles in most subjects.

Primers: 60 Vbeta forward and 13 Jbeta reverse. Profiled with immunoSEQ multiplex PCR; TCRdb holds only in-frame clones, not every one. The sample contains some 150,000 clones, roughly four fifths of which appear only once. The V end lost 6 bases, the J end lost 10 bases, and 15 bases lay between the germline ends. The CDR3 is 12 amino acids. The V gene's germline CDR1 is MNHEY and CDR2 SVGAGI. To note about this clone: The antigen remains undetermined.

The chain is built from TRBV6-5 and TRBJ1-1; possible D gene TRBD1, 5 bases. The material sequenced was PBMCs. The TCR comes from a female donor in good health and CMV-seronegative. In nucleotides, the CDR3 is TGTGCCAGCAGCTTGGGGGGGGGTGCAGCTTTCTTT. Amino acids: CASSLGGGAAFF.